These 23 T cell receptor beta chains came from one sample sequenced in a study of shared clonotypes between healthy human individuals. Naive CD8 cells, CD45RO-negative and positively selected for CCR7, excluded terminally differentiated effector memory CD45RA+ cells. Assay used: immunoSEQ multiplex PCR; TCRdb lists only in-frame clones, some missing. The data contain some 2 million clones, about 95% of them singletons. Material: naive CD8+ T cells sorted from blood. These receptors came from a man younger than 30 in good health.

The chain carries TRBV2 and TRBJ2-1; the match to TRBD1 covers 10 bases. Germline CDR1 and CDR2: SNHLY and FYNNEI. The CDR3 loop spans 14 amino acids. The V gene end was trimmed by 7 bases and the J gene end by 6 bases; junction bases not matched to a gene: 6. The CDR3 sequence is CASKGQGLFNEQFF. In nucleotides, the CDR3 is TGTGCCAGCAAGGGACAGGGGTTGTTCAATGAGCAGTTCTTC.

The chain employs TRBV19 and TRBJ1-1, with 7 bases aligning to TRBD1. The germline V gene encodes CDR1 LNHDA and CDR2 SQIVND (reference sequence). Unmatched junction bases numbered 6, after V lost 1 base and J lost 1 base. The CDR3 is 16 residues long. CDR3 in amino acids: CASSIGQGVRNTEAFF. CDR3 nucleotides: TGTGCCAGTAGTATAGGCCAGGGGGTGAGGAACACTGAAGCTTTCTTT.

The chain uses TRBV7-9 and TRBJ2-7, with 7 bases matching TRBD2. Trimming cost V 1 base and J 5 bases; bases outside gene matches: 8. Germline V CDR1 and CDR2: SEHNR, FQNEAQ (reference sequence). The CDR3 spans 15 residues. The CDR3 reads CASSLETSKKNEQYF. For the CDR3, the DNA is TGTGCCAGCAGCTTAGAGACTAGCAAAAAAAACGAGCAGTACTTC.

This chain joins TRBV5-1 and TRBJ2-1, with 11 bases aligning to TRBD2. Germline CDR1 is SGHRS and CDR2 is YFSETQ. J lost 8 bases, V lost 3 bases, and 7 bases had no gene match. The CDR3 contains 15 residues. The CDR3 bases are TGCGCCAGCAGCTCTACTAGCGGGAGTTATGATGAGCAGTTCTTC. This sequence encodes CASSSTSGSYDEQFF.

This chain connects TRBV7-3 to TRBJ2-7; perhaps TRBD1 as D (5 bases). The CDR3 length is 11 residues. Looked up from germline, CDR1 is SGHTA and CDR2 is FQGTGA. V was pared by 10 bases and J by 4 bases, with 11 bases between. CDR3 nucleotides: TGTGCCACCCACAGGCAGTACGAGCAGTACTTC. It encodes CATHRQYEQYF.

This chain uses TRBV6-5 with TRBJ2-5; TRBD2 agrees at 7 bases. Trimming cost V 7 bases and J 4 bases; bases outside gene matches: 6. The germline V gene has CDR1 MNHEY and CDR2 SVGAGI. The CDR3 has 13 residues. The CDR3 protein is CASTLGRGETQYF. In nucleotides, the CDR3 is TGTGCCAGCACCCTGGGGAGGGGAGAGACCCAGTACTTC.

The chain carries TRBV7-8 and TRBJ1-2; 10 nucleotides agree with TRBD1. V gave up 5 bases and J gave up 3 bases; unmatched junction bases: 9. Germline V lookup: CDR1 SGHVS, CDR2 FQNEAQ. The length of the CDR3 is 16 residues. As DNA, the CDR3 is TGTGCCAGCAGCGCTAGTACCGGGACAGGGGACTATGGCTACACCTTC. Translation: CASSASTGTGDYGYTF.

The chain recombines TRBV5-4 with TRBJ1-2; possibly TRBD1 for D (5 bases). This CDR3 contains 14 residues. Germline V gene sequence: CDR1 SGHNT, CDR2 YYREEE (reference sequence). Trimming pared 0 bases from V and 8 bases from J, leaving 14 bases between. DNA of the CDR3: TGTGCCAGCAGCTTGGGCGGGTCGGGGGAAGGCTACACCTTC. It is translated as CASSLGGSGEGYTF.

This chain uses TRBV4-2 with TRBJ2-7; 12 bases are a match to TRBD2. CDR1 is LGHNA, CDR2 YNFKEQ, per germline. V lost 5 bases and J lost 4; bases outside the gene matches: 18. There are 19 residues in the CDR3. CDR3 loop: CASSYPLAGGATGIYEQYF. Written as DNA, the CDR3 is TGTGCCAGCAGCTACCCCCTAGCGGGGGGGGCCACGGGGATTTACGAGCAGTACTTC.

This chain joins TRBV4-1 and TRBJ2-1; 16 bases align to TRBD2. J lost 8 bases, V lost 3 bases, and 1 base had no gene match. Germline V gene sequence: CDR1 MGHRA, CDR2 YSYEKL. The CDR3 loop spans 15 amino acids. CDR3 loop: CASSQGTSGRDEQFF. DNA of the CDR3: TGCGCCAGCAGCCAGGGGACTAGCGGGAGGGATGAGCAGTTCTTC.

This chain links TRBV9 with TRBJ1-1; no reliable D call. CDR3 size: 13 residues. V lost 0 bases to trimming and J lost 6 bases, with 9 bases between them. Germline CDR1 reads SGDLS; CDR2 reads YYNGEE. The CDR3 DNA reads TGTGCCAGCAGCGTAGTCTCCGCGTCTGAAGCTTTCTTT. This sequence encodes CASSVVSASEAFF.

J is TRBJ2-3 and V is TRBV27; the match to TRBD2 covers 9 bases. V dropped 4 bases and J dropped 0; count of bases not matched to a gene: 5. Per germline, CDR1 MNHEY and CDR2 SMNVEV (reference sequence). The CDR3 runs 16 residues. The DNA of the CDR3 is TGTGCCAGCAGTTCCCCTAGCGGGACTAGCACAGATACGCAGTATTTT. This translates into CASSSPSGTSTDTQYF.

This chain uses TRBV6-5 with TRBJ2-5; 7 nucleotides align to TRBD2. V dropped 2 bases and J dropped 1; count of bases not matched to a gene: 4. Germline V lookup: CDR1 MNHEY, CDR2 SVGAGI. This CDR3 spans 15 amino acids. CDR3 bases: TGTGCCAGCAGTTACCTCGGGGGGACCCAAGAGACCCAGTACTTC. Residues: CASSYLGGTQETQYF.

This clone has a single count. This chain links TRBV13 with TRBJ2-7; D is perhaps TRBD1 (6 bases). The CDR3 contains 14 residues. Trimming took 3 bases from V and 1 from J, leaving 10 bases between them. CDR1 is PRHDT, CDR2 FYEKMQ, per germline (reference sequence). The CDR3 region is CASSFRDKSYEQYF. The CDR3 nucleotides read TGTGCCAGCAGCTTCCGGGACAAGTCCTACGAGCAGTACTTC.

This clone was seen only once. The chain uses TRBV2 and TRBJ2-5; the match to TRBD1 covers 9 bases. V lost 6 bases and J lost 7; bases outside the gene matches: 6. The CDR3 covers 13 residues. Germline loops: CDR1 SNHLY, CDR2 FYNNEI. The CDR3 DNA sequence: TGTGCCAGCAGACGGACAGGGGTCGGGACCCAGTACTTC. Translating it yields CASRRTGVGTQYF. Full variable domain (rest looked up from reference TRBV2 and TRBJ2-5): EPEVTQTPSHQVTQMGQEVILRCVPISNHLYFYWYRQILGQKVEFLVSFYNNEISEKSEIFDDQFSVERPDGSNFTLKIRSTKLEDSAMYFCASRRTGVGTQYFGPGTRLLVL.

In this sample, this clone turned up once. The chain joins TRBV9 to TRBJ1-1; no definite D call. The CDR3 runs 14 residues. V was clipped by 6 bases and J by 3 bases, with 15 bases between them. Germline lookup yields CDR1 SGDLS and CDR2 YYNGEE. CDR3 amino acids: CASTPSSGYTEAFF. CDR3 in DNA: TGTGCCAGCACCCCCTCGAGTGGGTACACTGAAGCTTTCTTT.

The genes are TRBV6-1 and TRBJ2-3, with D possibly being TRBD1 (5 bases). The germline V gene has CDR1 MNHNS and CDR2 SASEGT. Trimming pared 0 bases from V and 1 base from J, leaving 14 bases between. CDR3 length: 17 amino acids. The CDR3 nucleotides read TGTGCCAGCAGTGAAGCTCCGCAGGGTTGGGGCACAGATACGCAGTATTTT. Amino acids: CASSEAPQGWGTDTQYF.

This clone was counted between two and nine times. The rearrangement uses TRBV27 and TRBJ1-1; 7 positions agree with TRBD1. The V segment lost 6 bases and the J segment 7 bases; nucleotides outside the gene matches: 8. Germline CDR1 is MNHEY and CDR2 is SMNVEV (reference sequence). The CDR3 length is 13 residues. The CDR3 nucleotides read TGTGCCAGCAGACCATTACAGGGGCTTGAAGCTTTCTTT. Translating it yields CASRPLQGLEAFF.

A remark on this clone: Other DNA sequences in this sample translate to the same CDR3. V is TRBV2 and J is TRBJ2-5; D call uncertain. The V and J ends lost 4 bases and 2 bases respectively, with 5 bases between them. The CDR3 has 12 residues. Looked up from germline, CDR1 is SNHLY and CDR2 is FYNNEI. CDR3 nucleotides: TGTGCCAGCAGTGGCGGTCAAGAGACCCAGTACTTC. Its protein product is CASSGGQETQYF.

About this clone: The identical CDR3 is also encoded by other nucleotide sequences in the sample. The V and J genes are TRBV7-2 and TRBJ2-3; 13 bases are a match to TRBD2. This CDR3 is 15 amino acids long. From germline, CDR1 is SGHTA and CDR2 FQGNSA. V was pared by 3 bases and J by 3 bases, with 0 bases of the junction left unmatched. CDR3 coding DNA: TGTGCCAGCAGCTTGACTAGCGGGGGGACAGATACGCAGTATTTT. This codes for CASSLTSGGTDTQYF.

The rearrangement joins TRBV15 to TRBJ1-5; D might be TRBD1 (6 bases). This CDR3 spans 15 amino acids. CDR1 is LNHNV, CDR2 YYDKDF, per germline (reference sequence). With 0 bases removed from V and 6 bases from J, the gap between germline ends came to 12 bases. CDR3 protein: CATSRDKGGSQPQHF. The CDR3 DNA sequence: TGTGCCACCAGCAGAGATAAGGGGGGGAGTCAGCCCCAGCATTTT.

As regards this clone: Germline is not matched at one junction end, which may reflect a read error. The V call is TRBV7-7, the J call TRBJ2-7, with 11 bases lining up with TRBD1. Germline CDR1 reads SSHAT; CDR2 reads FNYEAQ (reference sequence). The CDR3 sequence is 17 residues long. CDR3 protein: CASSLEGPGTGGDEQYF. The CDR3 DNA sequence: TGTGCTAGCAGCTTAGAGGGGCCGGGGACAGGGGGAGACGAGCAGTACTTC.

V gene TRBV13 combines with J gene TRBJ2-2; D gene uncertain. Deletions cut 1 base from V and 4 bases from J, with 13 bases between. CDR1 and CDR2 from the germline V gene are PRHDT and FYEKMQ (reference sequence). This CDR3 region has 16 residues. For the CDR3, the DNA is TGTGCCAGCAGCTTAGAAGGAAGGTTCAGCACCGGGGAGCTGTTTTTT. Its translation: CASSLEGRFSTGELFF. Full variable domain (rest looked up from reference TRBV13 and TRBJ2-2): AAGVIQSPRHLIKEKRETATLKCYPIPRHDTVYWYQQGPGQDPQFLISFYEKMQSDKGSIPDRFSAQQFSDYHSELNMSSLELGDSALYFCASSLEGRFSTGELFFGEGSRLTVL.